This T cell receptor beta chain stems from a study of beta chain features in type 1 diabetes. Broader study findings: PCR may have favored shorter templates equally in patients and controls.

Expressed TCRB transcripts got sequenced, as all isolated RNA was reverse transcribed. Measured with immunoSEQ multiplex PCR; TCRdb has only the in-frame clones, and not every one. The sample records around 320,000 clones, 14% being singletons. This CDR3 contains 14 residues. As concerns this clone: No antigen is known for it.

By way of CD45RO/CCR7/CD25/CD127/CD95/CD27, the CD4+ regulatory, stem cell-like memory, central memory and naive cells were sorted. The chain joins TRBV21-1 to TRBJ2-1. TRBV21-1 is a documented pseudogene. Sequenced input: central memory CD4+ T cells from blood. The TCR sequence derives from a man under 40 in good health. The CDR3 sequence is CATHKGRNQNEQFF. As DNA, the CDR3 is TGTGCCACCCATAAGGGGAGAAACCAGAATGAGCAGTTCTTC.